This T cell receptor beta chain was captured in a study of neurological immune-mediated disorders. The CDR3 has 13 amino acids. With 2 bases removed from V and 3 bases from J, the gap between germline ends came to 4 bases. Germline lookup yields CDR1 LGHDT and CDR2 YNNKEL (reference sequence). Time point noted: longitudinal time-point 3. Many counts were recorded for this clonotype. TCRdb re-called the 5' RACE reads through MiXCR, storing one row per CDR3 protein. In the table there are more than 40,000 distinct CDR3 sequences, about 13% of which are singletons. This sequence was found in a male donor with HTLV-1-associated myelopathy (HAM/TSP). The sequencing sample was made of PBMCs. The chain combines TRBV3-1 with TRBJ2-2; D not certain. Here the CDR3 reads CASSQTDTGELFF. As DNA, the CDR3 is TGTGCCAGCAGCCAAACGGACACCGGGGAGCTGTTTTTT.